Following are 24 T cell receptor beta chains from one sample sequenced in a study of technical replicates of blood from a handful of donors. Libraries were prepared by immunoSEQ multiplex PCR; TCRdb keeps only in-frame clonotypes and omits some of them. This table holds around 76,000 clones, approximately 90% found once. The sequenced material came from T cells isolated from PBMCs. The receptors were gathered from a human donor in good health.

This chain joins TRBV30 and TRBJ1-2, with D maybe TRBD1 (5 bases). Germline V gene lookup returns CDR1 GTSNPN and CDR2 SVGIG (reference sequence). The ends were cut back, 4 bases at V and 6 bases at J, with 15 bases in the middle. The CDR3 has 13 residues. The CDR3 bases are TGTGCCTGGAATTCTGGGGGGAATGATGGCTACACCTTC. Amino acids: CAWNSGGNDGYTF.

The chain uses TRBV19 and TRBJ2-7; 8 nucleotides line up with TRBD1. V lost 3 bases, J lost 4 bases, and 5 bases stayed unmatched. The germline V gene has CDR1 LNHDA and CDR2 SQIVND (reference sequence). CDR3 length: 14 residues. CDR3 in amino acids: CASSMGRGRYEQYF. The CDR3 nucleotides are TGTGCCAGTAGTATGGGCAGGGGGCGGTACGAGCAGTACTTC. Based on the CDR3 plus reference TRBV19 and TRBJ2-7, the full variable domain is DGGITQSPKYLFRKEGQNVTLSCEQNLNHDAMYWYRQDPGQGLRLIYYSQIVNDFQKGDIAEGYSVSREKKESFPLTVTSAQKNPTAFYLCASSMGRGRYEQYFGPGTRLTVT.

In DNA, the CDR3 is TGTGCCAGCCGCCTTGGGACTAGCTATTTGGGAGAGACCCAGTACTTC. It is translated as CASRLGTSYLGETQYF. The J gene is TRBJ2-5, the V gene TRBV2; 9 bases fit TRBD2. Germline CDR1 and CDR2: SNHLY and FYNNEI. Trimming cost V 8 bases and J 4 bases; bases outside gene matches: 14. The CDR3 sequence is 16 residues long.

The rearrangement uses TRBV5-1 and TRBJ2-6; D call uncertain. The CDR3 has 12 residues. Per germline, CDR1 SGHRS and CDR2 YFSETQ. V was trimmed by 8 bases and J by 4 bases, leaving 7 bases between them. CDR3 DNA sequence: TGCGCCAGTGCGCCCGGGGCCAACGTCCTGACTTTC. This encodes CASAPGANVLTF.

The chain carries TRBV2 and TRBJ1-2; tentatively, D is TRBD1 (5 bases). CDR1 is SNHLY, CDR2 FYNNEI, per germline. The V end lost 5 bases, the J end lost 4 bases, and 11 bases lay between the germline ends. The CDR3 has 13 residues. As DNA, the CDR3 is TGTGCCAGCAGTATGGAGGGGCCCTATGGCTACACCTTC. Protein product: CASSMEGPYGYTF. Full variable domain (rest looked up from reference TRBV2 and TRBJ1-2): EPEVTQTPSHQVTQMGQEVILRCVPISNHLYFYWYRQILGQKVEFLVSFYNNEISEKSEIFDDQFSVERPDGSNFTLKIRSTKLEDSAMYFCASSMEGPYGYTFGSGTRLTVV.

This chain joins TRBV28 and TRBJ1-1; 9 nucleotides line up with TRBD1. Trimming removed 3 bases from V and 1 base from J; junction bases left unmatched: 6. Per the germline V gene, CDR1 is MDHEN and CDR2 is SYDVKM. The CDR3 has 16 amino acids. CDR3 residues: CASSFTLDRGNTEAFF. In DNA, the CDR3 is TGTGCCAGCAGTTTCACACTGGACAGGGGGAACACTGAAGCTTTCTTT.

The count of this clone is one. CDR3: CASSRYGYGYTF. The DNA for the CDR3 is TGTGCCAGCAGCCGGTACGGCTATGGCTACACCTTC. The V gene is TRBV7-9, the J gene TRBJ1-2; D ambiguous. The germline V gene encodes CDR1 SEHNR and CDR2 FQNEAQ (reference sequence). The CDR3 extends over 12 amino acids. The V end lost 5 bases, the J end lost 4 bases, and 8 bases lay between the germline ends.

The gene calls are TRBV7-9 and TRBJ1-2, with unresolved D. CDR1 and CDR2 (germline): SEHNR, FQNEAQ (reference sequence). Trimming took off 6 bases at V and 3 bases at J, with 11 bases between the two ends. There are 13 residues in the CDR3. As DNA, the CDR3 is TGTGCCAGCAGGGGAGACGGATACTATGGCTACACCTTC. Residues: CASRGDGYYGYTF.

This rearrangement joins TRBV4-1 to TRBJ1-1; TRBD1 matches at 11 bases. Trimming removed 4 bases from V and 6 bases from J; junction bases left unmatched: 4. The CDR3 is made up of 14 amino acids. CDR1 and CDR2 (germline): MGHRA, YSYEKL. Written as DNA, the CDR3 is TGCGCCAGCAGCCTGGGGACAGGGGGTTCTGAAGCTTTCTTT. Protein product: CASSLGTGGSEAFF.

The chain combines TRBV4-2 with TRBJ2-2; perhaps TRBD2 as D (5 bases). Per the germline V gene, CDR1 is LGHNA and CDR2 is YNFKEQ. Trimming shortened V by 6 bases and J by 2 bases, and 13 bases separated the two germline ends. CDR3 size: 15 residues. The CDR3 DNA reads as TGTGCCAGCAGGGGGATACTAGGAAACACCGGGGAGCTGTTTTTT. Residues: CASRGILGNTGELFF.

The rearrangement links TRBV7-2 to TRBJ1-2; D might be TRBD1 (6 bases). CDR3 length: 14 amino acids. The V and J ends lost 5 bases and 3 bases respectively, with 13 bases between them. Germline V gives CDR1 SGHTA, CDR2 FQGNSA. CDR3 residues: CASSLQGSYYGYTF. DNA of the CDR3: TGTGCCAGCAGCCTTCAGGGGTCCTACTATGGCTACACCTTC.

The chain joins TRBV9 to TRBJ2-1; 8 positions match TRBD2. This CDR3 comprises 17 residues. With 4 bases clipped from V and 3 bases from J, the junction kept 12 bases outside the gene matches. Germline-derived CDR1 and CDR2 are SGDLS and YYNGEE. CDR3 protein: CASSTALLADHYNEQFF. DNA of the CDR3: TGTGCCAGCAGCACCGCTCTACTAGCGGACCACTACAATGAGCAGTTCTTC.

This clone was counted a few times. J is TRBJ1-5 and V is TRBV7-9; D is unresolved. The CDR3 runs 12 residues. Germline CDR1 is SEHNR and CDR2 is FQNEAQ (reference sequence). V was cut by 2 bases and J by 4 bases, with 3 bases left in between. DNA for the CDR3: TGTGCCAGCAGCTTAACTAATCAGCCCCAGCATTTT. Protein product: CASSLTNQPQHF.

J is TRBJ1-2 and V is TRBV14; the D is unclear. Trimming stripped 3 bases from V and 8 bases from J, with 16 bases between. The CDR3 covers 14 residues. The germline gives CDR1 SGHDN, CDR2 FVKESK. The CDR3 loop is CASSHSRGFMGYTF. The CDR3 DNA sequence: TGTGCCAGCAGCCACAGTCGAGGGTTTATGGGCTACACCTTC. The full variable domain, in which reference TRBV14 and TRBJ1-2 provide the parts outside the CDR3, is EAGVTQFPSHSVIEKGQTVTLRCDPISGHDNLYWYRRVMGKEIKFLLHFVKESKQDESGMPNNRFLAERTGGTYSTLKVQPAELEDSGVYFCASSHSRGFMGYTFGSGTRLTVV.

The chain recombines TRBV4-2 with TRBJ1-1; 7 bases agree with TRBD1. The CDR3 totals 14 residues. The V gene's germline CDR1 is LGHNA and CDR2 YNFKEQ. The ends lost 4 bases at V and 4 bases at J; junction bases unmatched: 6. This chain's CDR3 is CASSPRGLGTEAFF. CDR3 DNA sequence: TGTGCCAGCAGCCCTAGGGGGCTAGGCACTGAAGCTTTCTTT.

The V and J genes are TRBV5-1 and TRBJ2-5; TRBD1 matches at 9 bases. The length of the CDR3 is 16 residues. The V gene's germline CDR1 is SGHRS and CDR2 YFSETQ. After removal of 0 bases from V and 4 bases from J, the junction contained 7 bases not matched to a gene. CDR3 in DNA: TGCGCCAGCAGCTTGGAAAGGACAGGGGTTATAGAGACCCAGTACTTC. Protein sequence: CASSLERTGVIETQYF.

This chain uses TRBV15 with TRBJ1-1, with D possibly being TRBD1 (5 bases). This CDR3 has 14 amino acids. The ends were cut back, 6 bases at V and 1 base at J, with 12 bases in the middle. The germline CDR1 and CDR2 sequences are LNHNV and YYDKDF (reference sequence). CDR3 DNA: TGTGCCACCAGAAGACAGCGAGCGAACACTGAAGCTTTCTTT. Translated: CATRRQRANTEAFF.

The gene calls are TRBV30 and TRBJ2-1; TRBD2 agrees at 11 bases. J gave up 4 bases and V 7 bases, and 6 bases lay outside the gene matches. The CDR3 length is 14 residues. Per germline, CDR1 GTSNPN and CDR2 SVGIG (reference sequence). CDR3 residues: CASETSGAYNEQFF. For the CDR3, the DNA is TGTGCCTCGGAGACTAGCGGGGCTTACAATGAGCAGTTCTTC.

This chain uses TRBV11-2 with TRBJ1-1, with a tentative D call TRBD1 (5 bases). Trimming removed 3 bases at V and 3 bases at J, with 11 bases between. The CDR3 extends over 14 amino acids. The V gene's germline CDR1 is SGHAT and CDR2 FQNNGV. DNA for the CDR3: TGTGCCAGCAGCTTTCAGGGTTACGACACTGAAGCTTTCTTT. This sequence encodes CASSFQGYDTEAFF.

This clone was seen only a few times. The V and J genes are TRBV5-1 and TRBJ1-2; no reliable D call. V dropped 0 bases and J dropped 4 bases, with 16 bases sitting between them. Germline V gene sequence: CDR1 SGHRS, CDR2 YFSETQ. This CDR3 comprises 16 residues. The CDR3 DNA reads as TGCGCCAGCAGCTTGGCCCCCGAACAGACCTTCTATGGCTACACCTTC. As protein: CASSLAPEQTFYGYTF.

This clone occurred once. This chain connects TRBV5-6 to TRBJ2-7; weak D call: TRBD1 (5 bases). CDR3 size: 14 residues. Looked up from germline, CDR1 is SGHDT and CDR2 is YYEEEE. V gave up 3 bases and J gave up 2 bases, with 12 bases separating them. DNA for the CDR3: TGTGCCAGCAGCTCGACTCCACAGGCCTACGAGCAGTACTTC. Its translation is CASSSTPQAYEQYF.

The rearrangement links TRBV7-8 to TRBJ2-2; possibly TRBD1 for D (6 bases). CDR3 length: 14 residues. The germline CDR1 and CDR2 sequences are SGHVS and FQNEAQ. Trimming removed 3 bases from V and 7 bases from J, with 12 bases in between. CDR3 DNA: TGTGCCAGCAGCTTTCGGCAGGGGATCGGGGAGCTGTTTTTT. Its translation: CASSFRQGIGELFF.

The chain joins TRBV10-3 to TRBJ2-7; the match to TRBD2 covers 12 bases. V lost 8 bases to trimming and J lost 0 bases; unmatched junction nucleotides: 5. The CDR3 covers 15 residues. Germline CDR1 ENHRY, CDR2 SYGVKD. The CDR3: CAIPTSGRVSYEQYF. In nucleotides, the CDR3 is TGTGCCATCCCGACTAGCGGGAGAGTCTCCTACGAGCAGTACTTC.

The CDR3 bases are TGTGCCAGCAGCCCCGAGGCAGGGGCCGGAAACACCATATATTTT. It specifies CASSPEAGAGNTIYF. The chain carries TRBV2 and TRBJ1-3; D is perhaps TRBD1 (6 bases). The CDR3 covers 15 residues. Germline V lookup: CDR1 SNHLY, CDR2 FYNNEI. V lost 6 bases to trimming and J lost 4 bases, with 16 bases between them.